The 26 T cell receptor beta chains given below trace back to one sample, sequenced in a study of blood T cell repertoires in COVID-19. Profiled with immunoSEQ multiplex PCR; TCRdb holds only in-frame clones, not every one. This repertoire shows roughly 100,000 clones, around nine tenths found once; its top ten account for 3.5% to 4%. Source material: peripheral blood. The receptors were gathered from a woman between 50 and 59 years old in a cohort sampled during active COVID-19.

This clone was seen once. The chain has TRBV10-3 and TRBJ2-6; a possible D gene is TRBD2 (6 bases). Trimming left V 4 bases short and J 12 bases short, with 16 bases between. CDR1 and CDR2 from the germline V gene are ENHRY and SYGVKD. The CDR3 contains 14 residues. In DNA, the CDR3 is TGTGCCATCAGTGCCGCCGGGACTCGAGGCGTCCTGACTTTC. As protein: CAISAAGTRGVLTF.

This chain connects TRBV15 to TRBJ2-1, with 7 bases lining up with TRBD2. CDR1 is LNHNV, CDR2 YYDKDF, per germline (reference sequence). The V and J ends lost 8 bases and 7 bases, in that order; junction bases with no gene match: 14. CDR3 length: 15 amino acids. This chain's CDR3 is CATRHAGLGENEQFF. CDR3 DNA sequence: TGTGCCACCCGCCACGCAGGACTAGGAGAGAATGAGCAGTTCTTC.

This clone was picked up a small number of times. The chain uses TRBV18 and TRBJ1-3; 7 positions agree with TRBD1. Germline V CDR1 and CDR2: KGHSH, LQKENI. The CDR3 loop spans 16 amino acids. Germline trimming cut 5 bases from V and 7 bases from J; bases unmatched to any gene: 14. Here the CDR3 reads CASSVGQPPMRNTIYF. In DNA form, the CDR3 reads TGTGCCAGCTCAGTGGGACAGCCACCTATGAGGAACACCATATATTTT.

This rearrangement joins TRBV5-1 to TRBJ2-1; D might be TRBD1 (7 bases). This CDR3 region has 15 residues. The V gene's germline CDR1 is SGHRS and CDR2 YFSETQ. The ends were cut back, 7 bases at V and 8 bases at J, with 22 bases in the middle. DNA of the CDR3: TGCGCCAGCCGTGCAGGGGCGGGACAGCGGGATGAGCAGTTCTTC. Translating it yields CASRAGAGQRDEQFF.

The CDR3 is CASSPHELSSYEQYF. CDR3 nucleotides: TGTGCCAGCAGTCCTCACGAATTGAGTTCCTACGAGCAGTACTTC. This sequence joins TRBV9 and TRBJ2-7; D gene uncertain. The CDR3 extends over 15 amino acids. The germline CDR1 and CDR2 sequences are SGDLS and YYNGEE. The ends were cut back, 5 bases at V and 1 base at J, with 16 bases in the middle. Full variable domain (remainder filled in from reference TRBV9 and TRBJ2-7): DSGVTQTPKHLITATGQRVTLRCSPRSGDLSVYWYQQSLDQGLQFLIQYYNGEERAKGNILERFSAQQFPDLHSELNLSSLELGDSALYFCASSPHELSSYEQYFGPGTRLTVT.

This chain connects TRBV3-1 (or the pseudogene TRBV3-2) to TRBJ2-2, with D possibly TRBD1 on 5 matching bases. Trimming left V 3 bases short and J 5 bases short, with 10 bases between. CDR1 is LGHDT and CDR2 is YNNKEL in the germline V gene (reference sequence). The CDR3 is 14 amino acids. The CDR3 protein is CASSQLAGTGELFF. The DNA of the CDR3 is TGTGCCAGCAGCCAGCTGGCAGGGACCGGGGAGCTGTTTTTT.

V usage is TRBV5-1 and J usage is TRBJ1-6; weak D call: TRBD1 (6 bases). The CDR3 is made up of 13 amino acids. V gave up 4 bases and J gave up 7 bases, with 9 bases separating them. From germline, CDR1 is SGHRS and CDR2 YFSETQ. CDR3 DNA: TGCGCCAGCAGCGGAGACAGGAATTCACCCCTCCACTTT. It is translated as CASSGDRNSPLHF.

CDR3 bases: TGCGCCAGCAGCGGATTGACAGGGGGTTTTGAAGCTTTCTTT. It translates to CASSGLTGGFEAFF. The chain couples TRBV5-1 to TRBJ1-1, with 9 nucleotides matching TRBD1. This CDR3 spans 14 amino acids. V was pared by 4 bases and J by 7 bases, with 8 bases of the junction left unmatched. The germline V gene has CDR1 SGHRS and CDR2 YFSETQ.

The V call is TRBV14, the J call TRBJ1-2, with 7 bases lining up with TRBD1. Per germline, CDR1 SGHDN and CDR2 FVKESK. V lost 4 bases, J lost 5 bases, and 10 bases stayed unmatched. The CDR3 runs to 15 residues. CDR3 DNA sequence: TGTGCCAGCAGCCTGCCCGGATCGGGACAGTATGGCTACACCTTC. Residues: CASSLPGSGQYGYTF.

The V call is TRBV5-1, the J call TRBJ2-2, with 7 bases fitting TRBD2. Trimming took 5 bases from V and 2 from J; bases not matched to a gene: 12. CDR1 SGHRS and CDR2 YFSETQ come from the germline V gene. CDR3 length: 17 residues. CDR3 region: CASRDGRYLGNTGELFF. For the CDR3, the DNA is TGCGCCAGCAGAGACGGGAGGTATCTAGGAAACACCGGGGAGCTGTTTTTT.

V is TRBV14 and J is TRBJ2-1; 8 nucleotides line up with TRBD2. In germline, CDR1 is SGHDN, CDR2 FVKESK. V lost 1 base, J lost 1 base, and 6 bases stayed unmatched. This CDR3 is built from 17 residues. The CDR3 is CASSQVVRGGSYNEQFF. CDR3 in DNA: TGTGCCAGCAGCCAAGTGGTTCGGGGGGGGTCCTACAATGAGCAGTTCTTC.

The V gene is TRBV28, the J gene TRBJ1-5; perhaps TRBD1 as D (5 bases). Germline-derived CDR1 and CDR2 are MDHEN and SYDVKM. The germline V and J ends were trimmed by 3 bases and 5 bases, with 14 bases remaining between them. The CDR3 runs 15 residues. The CDR3 spells CASSLADTSYQPQHF. The DNA of the CDR3 is TGTGCCAGCAGTTTGGCGGACACCTCCTATCAGCCCCAGCATTTT.

The sample holds one count of this clone. This sequence joins TRBV7-9 and TRBJ2-2; D gene ambiguous. Trimming took 1 base from V and 6 from J, leaving 9 bases between them. The length of the CDR3 is 14 residues. Looked up from germline, CDR1 is SEHNR and CDR2 is FQNEAQ (reference sequence). The chain's CDR3 is CASSLGELPGELFF. CDR3 DNA sequence: TGTGCCAGCAGCTTAGGAGAACTACCCGGGGAGCTGTTTTTT.

The chain recombines TRBV18 with TRBJ1-1, with 7 bases that match TRBD1. Trimming at V came to 1 base and at J to 3 bases, leaving 11 bases not matched to a gene. The germline CDR1 and CDR2 sequences are KGHSH and LQKENI. CDR3 length equals 17 residues. As DNA, the CDR3 is TGTGCCAGCTCACCACTTGAGGGACAGCCGACTTACACTGAAGCTTTCTTT. It encodes CASSPLEGQPTYTEAFF.

The chain carries TRBV27 and TRBJ2-1; 8 bases are a match to TRBD2. Germline CDR1 and CDR2: MNHEY and SMNVEV (reference sequence). CDR3 length: 15 amino acids. V gave up 7 bases and J gave up 6 bases; unmatched junction bases: 11. CDR3 protein: CASNYRGGSGNEQFF. CDR3 nucleotide sequence: TGTGCCAGCAATTATCGGGGGGGTAGCGGCAATGAGCAGTTCTTC.

The rearrangement joins TRBV27 to TRBJ2-7, with D tentatively TRBD2 (5 bases). This CDR3 has 12 residues. CDR1 MNHEY and CDR2 SMNVEV come from the germline V gene (reference sequence). V was cut by 5 bases and J by 10 bases, with 15 bases left in between. CDR3 loop: CASSREDGEQYF. CDR3 DNA: TGTGCCAGCAGTAGAGAGGACGGGGAACAGTACTTC.

V usage is TRBV30 and J usage is TRBJ1-5; D might be TRBD1 (5 bases). Germline CDR1 is GTSNPN and CDR2 is SVGIG (reference sequence). Trimming shortened V by 1 base and J by 9 bases, and 13 bases separated the two germline ends. The CDR3 is 13 residues long. CDR3 bases: TGTGCCTGGAGTGGCGGACACGGTGGGCCCCAGCATTTT. Translated, it gives CAWSGGHGGPQHF.

This sequence joins TRBV19 and TRBJ1-4, with 7 bases that match TRBD1. V lost 7 bases, J lost 6 bases, and 11 bases stayed unmatched. CDR1 is LNHDA, CDR2 SQIVND, per germline (reference sequence). The CDR3 has 15 residues. In nucleotides, the CDR3 is TGTGCCAGTATTACGCGGCACAGGGGCGATGAAAAACTGTTTTTT. It is translated as CASITRHRGDEKLFF.

The gene calls are TRBV30 and TRBJ1-4, with D maybe TRBD1 (6 bases). Germline assignment: CDR1 GTSNPN and CDR2 SVGIG (reference sequence). V lost 5 bases, J lost 7 bases, and 14 bases lay in between. The CDR3 extends over 13 amino acids. The CDR3 here is CAWELTGSEKLFF. CDR3 bases: TGTGCCTGGGAACTCACAGGGAGTGAAAAACTGTTTTTT.

The V gene is TRBV10-3, the J gene TRBJ2-3, with 12 bases that match TRBD2. The ends lost 10 bases at V and 0 bases at J; junction bases unmatched: 8. CDR3 size: 16 residues. The germline CDR1 and CDR2 sequences are ENHRY and SYGVKD. The CDR3 reads CASTSGRIGSTDTQYF. The CDR3 DNA follows: TGTGCCAGCACTAGCGGGAGGATCGGTAGCACAGATACGCAGTATTTT.

This sequence joins TRBV4-1 and TRBJ1-2; D is unclear. Per germline, CDR1 MGHRA and CDR2 YSYEKL. The CDR3 covers 15 residues. V lost 4 bases to trimming and J lost 4 bases, with 16 bases between them. The DNA for the CDR3 is TGCGCCAGCAGCCTACAAGGAGGAGGGATCTATGGCTACACCTTC. Its translation is CASSLQGGGIYGYTF.

The genes are TRBV6-5 and TRBJ2-2; maybe TRBD2 (6 bases). Trimming cost V 6 bases and J 3 bases, with 11 bases left between them. The CDR3 covers 14 residues. The germline V gene encodes CDR1 MNHEY and CDR2 SVGAGI. The CDR3: CASRGLPDTGELFF. Written as DNA, the CDR3 is TGTGCCAGCAGGGGACTTCCCGACACCGGGGAGCTGTTTTTT.

The CDR3 bases are TGTGCCACCAGCAGAGATCGGCGGGATACGCAGTATTTT. Translation gives CATSRDRRDTQYF. This chain uses TRBV15 with TRBJ2-3; D unresolved. Looked up from germline, CDR1 is LNHNV and CDR2 is YYDKDF (reference sequence). The germline V and J ends were trimmed by 0 bases and 6 bases, with 7 bases remaining between them. This CDR3 has 13 amino acids.

The chain is built from TRBV24-1 and TRBJ2-3, with a tentative D call TRBD1 (6 bases). V lost 2 bases, J lost 10 bases, and 15 bases lay in between. The CDR3 has 14 residues. Looked up from germline, CDR1 is KGHDR and CDR2 is SFDVKD. The chain's CDR3 is CATSDSIDRSPQYF. Here the CDR3 DNA reads TGTGCCACCAGTGATTCCATCGACAGGTCGCCGCAGTATTTT.

The chain joins TRBV12-3 or TRBV12-4 to TRBJ1-6; 7 bases are shared with TRBD1. This CDR3 is 13 amino acids long. V was pared by 6 bases and J by 7 bases, with 3 bases of the junction left unmatched. The CDR3 is CASSDRANSPLHF. The CDR3 nucleotides read TGTGCCAGCAGCGACAGGGCCAATTCACCCCTCCACTTT.

The chain employs TRBV29-1 and TRBJ2-3, with 11 bases aligning to TRBD2. V lost 3 bases, J lost 4 bases, and 6 bases stayed unmatched. The CDR3 covers 15 residues. Germline V gene data show CDR1 as SQVTM and CDR2 as ANQGSEA. CDR3 loop: CSVEDSGRAPDTQYF. CDR3 in DNA: TGCAGCGTTGAGGATAGCGGGAGGGCCCCAGATACGCAGTATTTT.